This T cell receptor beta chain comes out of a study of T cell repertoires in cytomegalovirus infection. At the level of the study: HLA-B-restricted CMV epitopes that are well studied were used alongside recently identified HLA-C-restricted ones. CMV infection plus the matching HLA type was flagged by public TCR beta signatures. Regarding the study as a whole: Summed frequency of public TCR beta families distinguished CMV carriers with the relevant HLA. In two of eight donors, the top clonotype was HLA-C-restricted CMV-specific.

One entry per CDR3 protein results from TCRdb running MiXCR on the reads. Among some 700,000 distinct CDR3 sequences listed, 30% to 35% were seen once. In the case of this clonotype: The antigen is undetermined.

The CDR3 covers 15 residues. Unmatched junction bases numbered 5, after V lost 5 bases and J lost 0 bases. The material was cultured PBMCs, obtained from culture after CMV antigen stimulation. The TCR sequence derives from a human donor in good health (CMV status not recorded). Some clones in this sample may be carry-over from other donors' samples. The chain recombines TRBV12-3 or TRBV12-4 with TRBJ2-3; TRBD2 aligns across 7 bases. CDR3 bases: TGTGCCAGCAGTCAGACTAGCACAAGCACAGATACGCAGTATTTT. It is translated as CASSQTSTSTDTQYF.